This TCR beta chain was recorded in a study of blood T cell repertoires in COVID-19. Study background: Sample material is recorded as cDNA or gDNA derived from T cells, B-cell-depleted T cells, or PBMCs.

Participants reported their clinical history, and cohort assignment relied on those reports. The junction had 0 bases not matched to a gene; V was cut back by 3 bases and J by 6 bases. The CDR3 totals 14 residues. CDR1 and CDR2 (germline): MNHEY, SMNVEV (reference sequence). Original processing methods: Reference gene primer amplification in the assay estimated nucleated cell counts. Measured with immunoSEQ multiplex PCR; TCRdb has only the in-frame clones, and not every one. V and J calls and clone size follow that table, whereas D and trimming were derived from the DNA. The sample has about 220,000 clones, around nine tenths seen once. This clone was seen a handful of times.

The V call is TRBV27, the J call TRBJ2-1; 12 bases fit TRBD2. The sequence derives from a woman aged 45-59 years with acute COVID-19. The sequenced sample was PBMCs or T cells enriched from blood (not recorded which). As DNA, the CDR3 is TGTGCCAGCAGTTTGGGACTAGCGGGCAATGAGCAGTTCTTC. It specifies CASSLGLAGNEQFF.